This TCR beta chain stems from a study of blood T cells in healthy people across ages. The junction had 2 bases not matched to a gene; V was cut back by 3 bases and J by 2 bases. Per the germline V gene, CDR1 is SGDLS and CDR2 is YYNGEE. The CDR3 length is 16 residues. The authors ran a second PCR of about 6 to 12 cycles using a sample-barcoded 5' primer and a J-beta primer mix. Each CDR3 protein is one row after TCRdb ran MiXCR on the 5' RACE reads. The repertoire includes 700,000 to 900,000 distinct CDR3 sequences, 20% to 30% of them detected once, and less than 3.5% sits in the top ten. This clonotype has more than one count but fewer than ten. The data were also submitted as part of a second study, on T cells of mothers and their children.

The clonotype was recovered from a boy younger than 18 in good health. The V call is TRBV9, the J call TRBJ2-1, with TRBD2 matching over 13 bases. The material sequenced was blood. The CDR3 is CASSGGLAGTYNEQFF. Written as DNA, the CDR3 is TGTGCCAGCAGCGGGGGACTAGCGGGGACCTACAATGAGCAGTTCTTC.